This TCR beta chain emerged from a study of T-cell memory formation after mild COVID-19. Study observations and caveats: Pre-infection memory contained some responding clones, which suggested that cross-reactive memory had joined. Later expanders leaned CD4+, whereas clones that contracted between day 15 and 85 were balanced CD4/CD8.

TCRdb itself ran the 5' RACE reads through MiXCR, one entry per CDR3 protein. The repertoire holds roughly 340,000 distinct CDR3 sequences, with 20% to 25% as singletons. This clonotype appeared many times. Its target is unknown. This sequence originates from a man younger than 35 who had mild COVID-19 (a few samples of this study predate the infection). Cell type and time point are not known. Sequencing was done on a sample of PBMCs or a T cell subset sorted from them (not recorded which).

The CDR3 sequence: CASSLQGAEEKLFF. CDR3 nucleotides: TGTGCCAGCAGCTTACAGGGCGCGGAGGAAAAACTGTTTTTT. This sequence joins TRBV5-4 and TRBJ1-4; possible D gene TRBD1, 6 bases. The CDR3 is made up of 14 amino acids. The V end lost 2 bases, the J end lost 8 bases, and 13 bases lay between the germline ends. In germline, CDR1 is SGHNT, CDR2 YYREEE (reference sequence).